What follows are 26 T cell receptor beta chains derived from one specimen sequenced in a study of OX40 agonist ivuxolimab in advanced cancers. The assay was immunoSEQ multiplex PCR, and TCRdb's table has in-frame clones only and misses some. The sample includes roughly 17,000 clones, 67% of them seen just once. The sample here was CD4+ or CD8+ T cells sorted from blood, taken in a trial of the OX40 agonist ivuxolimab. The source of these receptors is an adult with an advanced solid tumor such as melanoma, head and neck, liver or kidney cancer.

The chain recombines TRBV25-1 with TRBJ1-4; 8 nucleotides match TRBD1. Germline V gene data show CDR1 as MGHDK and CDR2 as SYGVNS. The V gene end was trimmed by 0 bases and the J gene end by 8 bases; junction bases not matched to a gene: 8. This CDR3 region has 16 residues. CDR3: CASSEYGAGGREKLFF. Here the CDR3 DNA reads TGTGCCAGCAGTGAATATGGGGCAGGGGGCCGGGAAAAACTGTTTTTT. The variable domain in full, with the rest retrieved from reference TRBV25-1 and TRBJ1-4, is EADIYQTPRYLVIGTGKKITLECSQTMGHDKMYWYQQDPGMELHLIHYSYGVNSTEKGDLSSESTVSRIRTEHFPLTLESARPSHTSQYLCASSEYGAGGREKLFFGSGTQLSVL.

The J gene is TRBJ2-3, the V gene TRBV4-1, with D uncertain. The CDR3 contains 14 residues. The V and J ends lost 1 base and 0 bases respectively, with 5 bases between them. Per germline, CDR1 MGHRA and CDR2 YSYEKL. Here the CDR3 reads CASSQARSTDTQYF. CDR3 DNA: TGCGCCAGCAGCCAAGCCAGGAGCACAGATACGCAGTATTTT.

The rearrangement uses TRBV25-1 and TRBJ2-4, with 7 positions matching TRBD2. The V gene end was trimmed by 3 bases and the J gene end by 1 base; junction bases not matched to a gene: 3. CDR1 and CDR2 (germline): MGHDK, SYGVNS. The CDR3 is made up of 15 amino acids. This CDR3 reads CASSDLGGAKNIQYF. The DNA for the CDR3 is TGTGCCAGCAGTGACCTGGGGGGGGCCAAAAACATTCAGTACTTC.

The CDR3 DNA is TGTGCCAGCAGCTTGGACAGGGTTGGGGTTTTCATAGATACGCAGTATTTT. Its translation: CASSLDRVGVFIDTQYF. This chain connects TRBV5-6 to TRBJ2-3; D may be TRBD1 (6 bases). Germline CDR1 reads SGHDT; CDR2 reads YYEEEE. This CDR3 contains 17 residues. Trimming pared 0 bases from V and 5 bases from J, leaving 19 bases between.

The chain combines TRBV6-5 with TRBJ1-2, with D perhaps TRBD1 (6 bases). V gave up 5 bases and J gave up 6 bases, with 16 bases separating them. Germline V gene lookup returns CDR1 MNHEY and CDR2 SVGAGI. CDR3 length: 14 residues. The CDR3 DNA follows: TGTGCCAGCAGTGTACAGGGAGGGAAAGATGGCTACACCTTC. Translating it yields CASSVQGGKDGYTF.

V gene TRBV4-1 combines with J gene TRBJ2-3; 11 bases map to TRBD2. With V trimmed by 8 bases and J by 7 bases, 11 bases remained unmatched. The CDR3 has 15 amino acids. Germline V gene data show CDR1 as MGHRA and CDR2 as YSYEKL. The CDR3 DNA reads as TGCGCCAGCGGTAGACTAGCGGGGTCCACCAATACGCAGTATTTT. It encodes CASGRLAGSTNTQYF.

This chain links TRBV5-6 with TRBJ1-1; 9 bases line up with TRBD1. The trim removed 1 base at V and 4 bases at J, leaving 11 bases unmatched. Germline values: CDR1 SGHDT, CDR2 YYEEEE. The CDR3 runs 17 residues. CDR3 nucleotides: TGTGCCAGCAGCTTGTACACCGGGACAGGGAAGATCACTGAAGCTTTCTTT. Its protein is CASSLYTGTGKITEAFF.

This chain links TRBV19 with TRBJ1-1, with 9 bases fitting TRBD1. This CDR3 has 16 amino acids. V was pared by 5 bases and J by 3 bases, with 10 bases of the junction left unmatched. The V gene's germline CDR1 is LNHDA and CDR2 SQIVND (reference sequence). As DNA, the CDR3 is TGTGCCAGTAGTCCTGGACAGGGGATGGTGTACACTGAAGCTTTCTTT. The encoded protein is CASSPGQGMVYTEAFF.

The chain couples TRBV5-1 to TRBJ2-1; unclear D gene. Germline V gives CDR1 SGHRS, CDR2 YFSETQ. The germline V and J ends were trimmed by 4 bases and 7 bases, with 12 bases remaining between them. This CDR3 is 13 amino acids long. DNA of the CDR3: TGCGCCAGCAGCCCGGACGACGCAAATGAGCAGTTCTTC. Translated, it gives CASSPDDANEQFF.

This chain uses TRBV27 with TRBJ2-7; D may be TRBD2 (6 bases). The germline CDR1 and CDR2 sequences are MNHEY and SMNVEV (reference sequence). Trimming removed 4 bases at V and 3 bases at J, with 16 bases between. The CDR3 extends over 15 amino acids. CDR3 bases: TGTGCCAGCAGTTCACCGGACTACCGGTACTACGAGCAGTACTTC. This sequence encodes CASSSPDYRYYEQYF.

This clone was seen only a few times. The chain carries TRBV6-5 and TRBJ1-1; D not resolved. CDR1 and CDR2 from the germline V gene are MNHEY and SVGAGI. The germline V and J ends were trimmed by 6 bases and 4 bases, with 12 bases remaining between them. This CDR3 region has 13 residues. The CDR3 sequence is CASRLMTGTEAFF. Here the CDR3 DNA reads TGTGCCAGCAGACTCATGACGGGCACTGAAGCTTTCTTT.

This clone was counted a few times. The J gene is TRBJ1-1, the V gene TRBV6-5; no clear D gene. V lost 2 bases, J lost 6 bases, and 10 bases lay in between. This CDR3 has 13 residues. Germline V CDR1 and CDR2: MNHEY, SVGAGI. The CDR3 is CASSYVGGSEAFF. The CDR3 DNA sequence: TGTGCCAGCAGTTACGTTGGAGGGTCTGAAGCTTTCTTT.

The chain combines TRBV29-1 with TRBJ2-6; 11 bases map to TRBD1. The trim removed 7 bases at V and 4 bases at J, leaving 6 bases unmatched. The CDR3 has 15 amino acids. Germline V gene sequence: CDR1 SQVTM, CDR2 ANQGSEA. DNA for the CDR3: TGCAGCGCCGGACAGGGGGCGGGAGGGGCCAACGTCCTGACTTTC. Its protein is CSAGQGAGGANVLTF.

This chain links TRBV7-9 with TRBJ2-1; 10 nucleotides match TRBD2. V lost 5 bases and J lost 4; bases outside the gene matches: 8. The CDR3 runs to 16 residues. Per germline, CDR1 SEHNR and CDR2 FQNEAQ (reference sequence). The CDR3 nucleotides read TGTGCCAGCAGCAAAAGGACTAGCGGCGTTTACAATGAGCAGTTCTTC. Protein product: CASSKRTSGVYNEQFF.

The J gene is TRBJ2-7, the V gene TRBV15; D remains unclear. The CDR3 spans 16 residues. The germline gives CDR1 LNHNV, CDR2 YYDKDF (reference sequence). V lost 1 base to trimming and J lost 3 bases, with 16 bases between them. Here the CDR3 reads CATSRADQYTDYEQYF. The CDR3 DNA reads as TGTGCCACCAGCAGAGCGGATCAATATACGGACTACGAGCAGTACTTC.

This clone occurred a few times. CDR3 coding DNA: TGCGCCAGCAGTGAGTCGGACAACCAGCAGTACTTC. Its translation is CASSESDNQQYF. The chain is built from TRBV10-2 and TRBJ2-7; the D gene is possibly TRBD1 (5 bases). Germline V gene sequence: CDR1 WSHSY, CDR2 SAAADI. The CDR3 contains 12 residues. V lost 0 bases to trimming and J lost 8 bases, with 8 bases between them.

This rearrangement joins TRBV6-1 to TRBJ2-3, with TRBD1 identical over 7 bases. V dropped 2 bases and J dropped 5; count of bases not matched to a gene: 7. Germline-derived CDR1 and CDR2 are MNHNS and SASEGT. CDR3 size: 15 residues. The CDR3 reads CASSESAGGGDTQYF. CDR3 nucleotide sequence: TGTGCCAGCAGTGAAAGCGCAGGGGGTGGAGATACGCAGTATTTT.

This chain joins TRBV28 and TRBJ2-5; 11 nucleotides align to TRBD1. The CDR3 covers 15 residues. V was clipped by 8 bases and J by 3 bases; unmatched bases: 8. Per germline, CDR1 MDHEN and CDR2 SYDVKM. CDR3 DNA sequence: TGTGCCAGCGGCAGGACAGGGGGCACGGAAGAGACCCAGTACTTC. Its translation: CASGRTGGTEETQYF.

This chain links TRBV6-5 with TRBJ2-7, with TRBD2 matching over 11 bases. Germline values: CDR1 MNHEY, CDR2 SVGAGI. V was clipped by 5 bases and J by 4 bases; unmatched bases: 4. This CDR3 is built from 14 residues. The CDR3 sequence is CASSPTSGSYEQYF. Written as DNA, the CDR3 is TGTGCCAGCAGTCCTACTAGCGGGAGTTACGAGCAGTACTTC.

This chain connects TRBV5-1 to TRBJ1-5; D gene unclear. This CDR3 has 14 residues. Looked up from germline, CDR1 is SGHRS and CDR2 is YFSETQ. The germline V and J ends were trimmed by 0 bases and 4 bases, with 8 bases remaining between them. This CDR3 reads CASSLAGGNQPQHF. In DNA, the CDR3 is TGCGCCAGCAGCTTGGCGGGTGGAAATCAGCCCCAGCATTTT.

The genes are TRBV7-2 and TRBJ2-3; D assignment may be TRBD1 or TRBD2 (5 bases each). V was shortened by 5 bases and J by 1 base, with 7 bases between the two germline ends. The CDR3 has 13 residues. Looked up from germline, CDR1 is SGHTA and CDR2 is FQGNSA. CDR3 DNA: TGTGCCAGCAGCAGAGGGGGCACAGATACGCAGTATTTT. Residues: CASSRGGTDTQYF.

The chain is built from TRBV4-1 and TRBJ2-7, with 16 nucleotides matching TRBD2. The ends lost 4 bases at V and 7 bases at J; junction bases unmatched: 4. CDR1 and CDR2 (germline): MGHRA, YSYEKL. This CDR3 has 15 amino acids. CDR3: CASSPGTSGRVEQYF. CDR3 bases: TGCGCCAGCAGCCCCGGGACTAGCGGGAGGGTTGAGCAGTACTTC.

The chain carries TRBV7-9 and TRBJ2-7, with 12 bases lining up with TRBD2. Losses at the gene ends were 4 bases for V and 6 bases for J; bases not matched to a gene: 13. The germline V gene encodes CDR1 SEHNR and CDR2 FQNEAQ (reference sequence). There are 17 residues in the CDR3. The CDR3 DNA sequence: TGTGCCAGCAGCTCAGGGACTAGCGGGTCGGTCCAAGCCGAGCAGTACTTC. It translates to CASSSGTSGSVQAEQYF.

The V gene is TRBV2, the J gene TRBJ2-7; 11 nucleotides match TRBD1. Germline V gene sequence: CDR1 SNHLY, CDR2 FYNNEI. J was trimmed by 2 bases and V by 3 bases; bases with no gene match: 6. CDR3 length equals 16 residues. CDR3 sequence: CASSDWDRGDTYEQYF. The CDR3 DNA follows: TGTGCCAGCAGTGATTGGGACAGGGGGGATACCTACGAGCAGTACTTC.

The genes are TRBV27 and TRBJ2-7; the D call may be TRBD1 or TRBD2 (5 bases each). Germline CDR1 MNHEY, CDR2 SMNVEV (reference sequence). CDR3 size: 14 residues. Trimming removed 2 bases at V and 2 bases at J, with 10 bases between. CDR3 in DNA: TGTGCCAGCAGTTTAGACCTGGGGGCCTACGAGCAGTACTTC. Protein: CASSLDLGAYEQYF.

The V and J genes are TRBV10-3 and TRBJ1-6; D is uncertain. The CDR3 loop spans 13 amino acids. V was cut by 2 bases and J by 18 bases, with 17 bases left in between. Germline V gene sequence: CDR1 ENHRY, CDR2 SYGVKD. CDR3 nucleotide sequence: TGTGCCATCAGTGAGGACTCTTTGGGCCCCTCCCACTTT. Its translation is CAISEDSLGPSHF.